The clone carrying this TCR beta chain appeared once. Its antigen is currently unknown. This entry is derived from a study of T cells in Graves' hyperthyroidism and ophthalmopathy. TCR beta CDR3 region amplification was performed from RNA transcripts. TCR CDR3 regions were first amplified by RT-PCR with HTBI primers. TCRdb fed the multiplex PCR reads into MiXCR, producing one record per CDR3 protein. The sample lists more than 500,000 distinct CDR3 sequences, 16% occurring once. Study outcomes and limitations: Peripheral blood also featured most of the thyroid clonotypes expanded above 0.001. Ophthalmopathy was model-predicted a median roughly six months pre-onset.

There are 16 residues in the CDR3. CDR1 and CDR2 from the germline V gene are LGHNA and YSLEER. V dropped 4 bases and J dropped 4 bases, with 19 bases sitting between them. The receptor was isolated from a woman in her 30s with Graves' ophthalmopathy. The chain is built from TRBV4-3 and TRBJ1-2; no clear D. The sample taken for sequencing was blood. The CDR3: CASSPFSWLRSYGYTF. The CDR3 DNA sequence: TGCGCCAGCAGCCCCTTTAGTTGGTTGAGGTCCTATGGCTACACCTTC.